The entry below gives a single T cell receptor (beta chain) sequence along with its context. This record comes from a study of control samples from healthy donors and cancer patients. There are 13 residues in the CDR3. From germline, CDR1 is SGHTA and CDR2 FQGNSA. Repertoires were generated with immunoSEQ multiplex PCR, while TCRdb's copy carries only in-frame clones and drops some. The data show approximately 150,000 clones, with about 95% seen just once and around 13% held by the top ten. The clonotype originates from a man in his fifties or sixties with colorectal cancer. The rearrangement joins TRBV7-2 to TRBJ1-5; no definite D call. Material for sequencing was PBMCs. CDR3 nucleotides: TGTGCTTCTCGAGCGGGATTCAATCAGCCCCAGCATTTT. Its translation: CASRAGFNQPQHF.